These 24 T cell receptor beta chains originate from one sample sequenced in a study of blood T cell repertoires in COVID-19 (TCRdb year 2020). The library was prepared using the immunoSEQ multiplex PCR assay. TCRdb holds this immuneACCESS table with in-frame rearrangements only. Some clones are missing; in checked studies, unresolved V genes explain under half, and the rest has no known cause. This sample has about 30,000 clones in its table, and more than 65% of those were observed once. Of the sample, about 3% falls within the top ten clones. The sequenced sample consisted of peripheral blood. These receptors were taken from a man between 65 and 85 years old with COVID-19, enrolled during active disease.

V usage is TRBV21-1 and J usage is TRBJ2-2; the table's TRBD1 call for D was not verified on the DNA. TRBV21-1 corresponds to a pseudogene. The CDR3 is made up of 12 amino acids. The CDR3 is CASSKGQEELFF. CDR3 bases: TGTGCCAGCAGCAAGGGACAAGAGGAGCTGTTTTTT.

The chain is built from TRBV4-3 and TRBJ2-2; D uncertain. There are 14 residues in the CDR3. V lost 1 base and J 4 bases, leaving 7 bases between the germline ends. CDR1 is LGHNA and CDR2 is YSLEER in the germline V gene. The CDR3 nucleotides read TGCGCCAGCAGCCAAGGTAGCACCACCGGGGAGCTGTTTTTT. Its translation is CASSQGSTTGELFF.

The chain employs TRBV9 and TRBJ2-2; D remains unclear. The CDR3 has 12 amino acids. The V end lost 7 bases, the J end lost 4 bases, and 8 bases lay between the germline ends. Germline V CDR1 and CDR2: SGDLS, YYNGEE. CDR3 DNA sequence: TGTGCCAGCGGTTCGAGCACCGGGGAGCTGTTTTTT. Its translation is CASGSSTGELFF. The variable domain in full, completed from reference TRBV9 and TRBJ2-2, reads DSGVTQTPKHLITATGQRVTLRCSPRSGDLSVYWYQQSLDQGLQFLIQYYNGEERAKGNILERFSAQQFPDLHSELNLSSLELGDSALYFCASGSSTGELFFGEGSRLTVL.

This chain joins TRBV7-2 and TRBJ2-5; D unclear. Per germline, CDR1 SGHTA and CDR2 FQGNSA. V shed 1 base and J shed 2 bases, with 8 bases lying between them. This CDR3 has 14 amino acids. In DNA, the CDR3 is TGTGCCAGCAGCTTAGTCCCTATACAAGAGACCCAGTACTTC. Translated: CASSLVPIQETQYF.

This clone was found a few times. CDR3 bases: TGCGCCAGCAGCTTTCTAGCCCAAGAGACCCAGTACTTC. Protein: CASSFLAQETQYF. The chain carries TRBV5-1 and TRBJ2-5, with a tentative D call TRBD2 (5 bases). V lost 2 bases to trimming and J lost 1 base, with 6 bases between them. The CDR3 is made up of 13 amino acids. Germline V CDR1 and CDR2: SGHRS, YFSETQ.

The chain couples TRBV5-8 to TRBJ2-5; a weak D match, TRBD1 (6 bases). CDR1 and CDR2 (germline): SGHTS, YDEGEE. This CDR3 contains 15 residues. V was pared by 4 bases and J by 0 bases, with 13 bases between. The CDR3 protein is CASSAGQPYQETQYF. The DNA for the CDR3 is TGTGCCAGCAGCGCTGGACAGCCCTACCAAGAGACCCAGTACTTC.

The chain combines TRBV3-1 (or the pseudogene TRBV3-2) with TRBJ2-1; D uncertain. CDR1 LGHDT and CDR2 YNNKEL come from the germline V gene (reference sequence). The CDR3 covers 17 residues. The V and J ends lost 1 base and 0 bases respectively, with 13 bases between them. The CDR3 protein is CASSQGISHYSYNEQFF. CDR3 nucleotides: TGTGCCAGCAGCCAAGGTATCAGCCACTACTCCTACAATGAGCAGTTCTTC.

CDR3 bases: TGTGCCAGCAGCCGGACAGGAGGCACCGGGGAGCTGTTTTTT. It translates to CASSRTGGTGELFF. This sequence joins TRBV7-8 and TRBJ2-2; 7 bases agree with TRBD1. With V trimmed by 5 bases and J by 4 bases, 4 bases remained unmatched. This CDR3 contains 14 residues. Per germline, CDR1 SGHVS and CDR2 FQNEAQ. The entire variable domain, with the rest obtained from reference TRBV7-8 and TRBJ2-2, is as follows: GAGVSQSPRYKVAKRGQDVALRCDPISGHVSLFWYQQALGQGPEFLTYFQNEAQLDKSGLPSDRFFAERPEGSVSTLKIQRTQQEDSAVYLCASSRTGGTGELFFGEGSRLTVL.

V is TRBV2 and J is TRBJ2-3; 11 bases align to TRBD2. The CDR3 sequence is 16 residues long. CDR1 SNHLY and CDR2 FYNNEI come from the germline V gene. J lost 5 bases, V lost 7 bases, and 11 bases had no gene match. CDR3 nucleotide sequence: TGTGCCAGCAATCGACCGGGACTAGCGGAGAGAGATACGCAGTATTTT. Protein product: CASNRPGLAERDTQYF.

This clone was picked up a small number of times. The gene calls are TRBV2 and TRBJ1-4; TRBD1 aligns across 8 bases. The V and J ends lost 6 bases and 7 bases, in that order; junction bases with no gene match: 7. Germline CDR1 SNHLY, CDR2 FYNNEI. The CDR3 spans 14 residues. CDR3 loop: CASRLQGESEKLFF. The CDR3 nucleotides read TGTGCCAGCAGGTTACAGGGGGAGAGTGAAAAACTGTTTTTT. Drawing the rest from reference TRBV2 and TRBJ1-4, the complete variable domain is EPEVTQTPSHQVTQMGQEVILRCVPISNHLYFYWYRQILGQKVEFLVSFYNNEISEKSEIFDDQFSVERPDGSNFTLKIRSTKLEDSAMYFCASRLQGESEKLFFGSGTQLSVL.

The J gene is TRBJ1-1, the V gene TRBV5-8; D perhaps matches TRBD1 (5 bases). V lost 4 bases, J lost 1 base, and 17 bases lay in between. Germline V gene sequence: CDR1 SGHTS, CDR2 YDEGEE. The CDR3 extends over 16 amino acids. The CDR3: CASSPIPTETNTEAFF. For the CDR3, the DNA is TGTGCCAGCAGCCCAATCCCGACAGAGACGAACACTGAAGCTTTCTTT. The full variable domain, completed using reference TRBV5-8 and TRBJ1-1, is EAGVTQSPTHLIKTRGQQATLRCSPISGHTSVYWYQQALGLGLQFLLWYDEGEERNRGNFPPRFSGRQFPNYSSELNVNALELEDSALYLCASSPIPTETNTEAFFGQGTRLTVV.

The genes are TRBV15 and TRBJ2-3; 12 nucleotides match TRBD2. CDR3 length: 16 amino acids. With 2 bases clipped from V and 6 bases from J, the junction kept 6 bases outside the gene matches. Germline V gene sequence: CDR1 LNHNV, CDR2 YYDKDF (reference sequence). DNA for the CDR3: TGTGCCACCAGCAGATTGACTAGCGGGAGTACTGATACGCAGTATTTT. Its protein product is CATSRLTSGSTDTQYF.

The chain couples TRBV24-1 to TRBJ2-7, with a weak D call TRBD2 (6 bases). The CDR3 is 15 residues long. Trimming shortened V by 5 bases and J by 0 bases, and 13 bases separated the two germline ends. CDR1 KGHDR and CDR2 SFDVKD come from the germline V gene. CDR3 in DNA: TGTGCCACCAGTGCGGGAGCAGGCTTCTCCTACGAGCAGTACTTC. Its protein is CATSAGAGFSYEQYF.

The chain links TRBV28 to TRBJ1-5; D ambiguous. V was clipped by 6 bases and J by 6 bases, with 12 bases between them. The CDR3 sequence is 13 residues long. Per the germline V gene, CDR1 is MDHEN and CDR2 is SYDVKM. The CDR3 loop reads CASSPLWPQPQHF. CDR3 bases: TGTGCCAGCAGCCCCCTCTGGCCTCAGCCCCAGCATTTT.

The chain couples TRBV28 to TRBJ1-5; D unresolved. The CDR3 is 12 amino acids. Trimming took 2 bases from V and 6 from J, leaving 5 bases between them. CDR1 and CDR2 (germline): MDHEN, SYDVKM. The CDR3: CASSLLSQPQHF. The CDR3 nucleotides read TGTGCCAGCAGTTTACTATCTCAGCCCCAGCATTTT.

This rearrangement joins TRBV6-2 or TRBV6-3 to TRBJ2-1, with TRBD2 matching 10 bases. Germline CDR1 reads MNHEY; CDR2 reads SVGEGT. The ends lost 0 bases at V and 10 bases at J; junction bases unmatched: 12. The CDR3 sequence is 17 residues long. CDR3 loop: CASSYSLLAGSGQEQFF. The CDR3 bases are TGTGCCAGCAGTTACTCACTACTAGCGGGGTCTGGTCAGGAGCAGTTCTTC.

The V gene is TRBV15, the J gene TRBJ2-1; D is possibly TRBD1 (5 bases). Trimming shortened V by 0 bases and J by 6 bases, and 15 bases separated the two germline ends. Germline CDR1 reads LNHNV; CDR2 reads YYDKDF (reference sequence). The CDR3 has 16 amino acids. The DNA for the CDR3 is TGTGCCACCAGCAGAGATCTGCCCATAGGGGCCAATGAGCAGTTCTTC. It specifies CATSRDLPIGANEQFF.

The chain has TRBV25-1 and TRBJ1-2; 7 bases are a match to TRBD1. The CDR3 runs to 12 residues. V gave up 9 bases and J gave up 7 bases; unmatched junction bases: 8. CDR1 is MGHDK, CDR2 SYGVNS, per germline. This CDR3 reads CASEQGRSGYTF. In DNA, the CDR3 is TGTGCCAGTGAACAGGGGAGAAGTGGCTACACCTTC.

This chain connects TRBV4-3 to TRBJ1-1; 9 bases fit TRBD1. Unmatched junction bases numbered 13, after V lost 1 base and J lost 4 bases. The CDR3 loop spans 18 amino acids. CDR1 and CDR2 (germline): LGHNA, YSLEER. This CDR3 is CASSQVSLTGGLITEAFF. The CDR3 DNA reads TGCGCCAGCAGCCAAGTGAGCTTGACAGGGGGATTAATCACTGAAGCTTTCTTT.

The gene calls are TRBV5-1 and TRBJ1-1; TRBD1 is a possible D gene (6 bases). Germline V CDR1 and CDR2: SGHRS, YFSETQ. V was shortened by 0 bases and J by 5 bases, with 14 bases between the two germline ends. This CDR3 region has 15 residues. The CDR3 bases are TGCGCCAGCAGCTTGGCGCAGACTCAGGGGACTGAAGCTTTCTTT. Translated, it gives CASSLAQTQGTEAFF.

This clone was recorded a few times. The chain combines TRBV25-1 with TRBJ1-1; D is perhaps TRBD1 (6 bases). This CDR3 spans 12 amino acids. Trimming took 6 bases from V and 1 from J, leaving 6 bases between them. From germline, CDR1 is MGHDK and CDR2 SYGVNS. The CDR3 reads CASRGGNTEAFF. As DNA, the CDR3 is TGTGCCAGCAGAGGGGGGAACACTGAAGCTTTCTTT.

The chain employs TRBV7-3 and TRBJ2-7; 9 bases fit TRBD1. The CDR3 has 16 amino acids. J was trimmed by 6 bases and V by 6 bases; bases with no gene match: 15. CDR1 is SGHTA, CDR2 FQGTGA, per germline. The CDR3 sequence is CASRTLNRDREGEQYF. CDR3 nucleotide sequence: TGTGCCAGCAGAACCTTAAACCGGGACAGGGAGGGCGAGCAGTACTTC.

This CDR3 is CASSRQGSETQYF. CDR3 DNA sequence: TGTGCCAGCTCACGTCAGGGTTCGGAGACCCAGTACTTC. The chain uses TRBV18 and TRBJ2-5, with TRBD1 as a possible D gene (5 bases). V dropped 4 bases and J dropped 5 bases, with 11 bases sitting between them. Looked up from germline, CDR1 is KGHSH and CDR2 is LQKENI. This CDR3 has 13 amino acids.

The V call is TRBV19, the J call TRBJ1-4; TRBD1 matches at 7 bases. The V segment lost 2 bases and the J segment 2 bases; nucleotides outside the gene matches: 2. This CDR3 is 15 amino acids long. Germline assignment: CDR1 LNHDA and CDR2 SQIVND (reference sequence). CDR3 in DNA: TGTGCCAGTAGTATAATGGGACAGACTAATGAAAAACTGTTTTTT. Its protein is CASSIMGQTNEKLFF.